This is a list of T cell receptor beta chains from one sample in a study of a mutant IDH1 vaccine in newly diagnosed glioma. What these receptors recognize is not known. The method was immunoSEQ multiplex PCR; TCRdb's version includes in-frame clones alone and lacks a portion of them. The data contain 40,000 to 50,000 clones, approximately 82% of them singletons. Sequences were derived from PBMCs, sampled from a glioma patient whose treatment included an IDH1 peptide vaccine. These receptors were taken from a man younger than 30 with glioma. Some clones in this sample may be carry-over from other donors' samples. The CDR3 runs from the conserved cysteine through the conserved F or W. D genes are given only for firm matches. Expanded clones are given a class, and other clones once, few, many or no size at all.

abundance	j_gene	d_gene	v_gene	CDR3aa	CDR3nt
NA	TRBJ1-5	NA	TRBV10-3	CAISVGPYSNQPQHF	TGTGCCATCAGTGTGGGGCCCTATAGCAATCAGCCCCAGCATTTT
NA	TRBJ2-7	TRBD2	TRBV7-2	CASSMSGGLVSYEQYF	TGTGCCAGCAGCATGTCCGGGGGACTAGTCTCCTACGAGCAGTACTTC
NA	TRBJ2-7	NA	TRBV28	CASTMGHGSYEQYF	TGTGCCAGCACCATGGGGCACGGCTCCTACGAGCAGTACTTC
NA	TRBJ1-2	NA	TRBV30	CAWSRQAGGYTF	TGTGCCTGGAGTCGACAGGCTGGTGGCTACACCTTC
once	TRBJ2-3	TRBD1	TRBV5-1	CASSAGQVSTDTQYF	TGCGCCAGCAGCGCGGGACAGGTTAGCACAGATACGCAGTATTTT
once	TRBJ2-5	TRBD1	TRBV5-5	CASTGTGGRETQYF	TGTGCCAGCACTGGGACAGGGGGCCGGGAGACCCAGTACTTC
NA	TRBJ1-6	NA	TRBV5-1	CASKRDPAWENSPLHF	TGCGCCAGCAAAAGGGACCCGGCGTGGGAGAATTCACCCCTCCACTTT
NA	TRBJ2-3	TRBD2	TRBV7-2	CASSLGAGGPGDTQYF	TGTGCCAGCAGCTTGGGAGCGGGAGGGCCGGGAGATACGCAGTATTTT
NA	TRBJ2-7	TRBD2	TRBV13	CASSFSGGGYEQYF	TGTGCCAGCAGCTTTAGCGGGGGGGGTTACGAGCAGTACTTC
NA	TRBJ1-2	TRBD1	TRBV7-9	CASSLGLGGANTF	TGTGCCAGCAGCTTAGGGTTAGGGGGCGCGAACACCTTC
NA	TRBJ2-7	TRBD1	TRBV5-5	CASSLGGQGYSEQYF	TGTGCCAGCAGCTTGGGGGGACAGGGGTACAGCGAGCAGTACTTC
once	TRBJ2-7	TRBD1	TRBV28	CASRGQGDPSYEQYF	TGTGCCAGCAGAGGACAGGGGGATCCCTCCTACGAGCAGTACTTC
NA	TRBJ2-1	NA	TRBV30	CAWTEGHEQFF	TGTGCCTGGACAGAGGGTCATGAGCAGTTCTTC
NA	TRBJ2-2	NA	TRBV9	CASSASTSTGELFF	TGTGCCAGCAGCGCCTCCACCTCTACCGGGGAGCTGTTTTTT
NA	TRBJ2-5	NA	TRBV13	CASSFPGGGETQYF	TGTGCCAGCAGCTTCCCCGGAGGGGGGGAGACCCAGTACTTC
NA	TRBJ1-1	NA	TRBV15	CATSRRVDTEAFF	TGTGCCACCAGCAGAAGGGTGGACACTGAAGCTTTCTTT
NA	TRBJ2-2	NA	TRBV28	CASSLAPRGAGELFF	TGTGCCAGCAGTCTTGCTCCCAGGGGTGCCGGGGAGCTGTTTTTT
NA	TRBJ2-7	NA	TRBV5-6	CASSLEGYEQYF	TGTGCCAGCAGCTTGGAGGGCTACGAGCAGTACTTC
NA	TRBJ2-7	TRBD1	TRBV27	CASSPLDGTGGEKQYF	TGTGCCAGCAGTCCCTTAGATGGGACAGGGGGGGAGAAGCAGTACTTC
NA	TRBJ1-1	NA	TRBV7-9	CASNQWDTANTEAFF	TGTGCCAGCAATCAGTGGGACACGGCGAACACTGAAGCTTTCTTT
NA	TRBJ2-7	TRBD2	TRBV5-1	CASSLGLAGAYEQYF	TGCGCCAGCAGCTTGGGTCTAGCGGGAGCCTACGAGCAGTACTTC
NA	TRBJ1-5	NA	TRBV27	CASSSSGTNQPQHF	TGTGCCAGCAGTTCGTCCGGGACCAATCAGCCCCAGCATTTT
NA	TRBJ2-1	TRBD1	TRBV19	CATRTGIDEQFF	TGTGCCACCAGGACAGGGATCGATGAGCAGTTCTTC
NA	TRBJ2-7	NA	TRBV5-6	CASSQAGINEQYF	TGTGCCAGCAGCCAGGCGGGTATCAACGAGCAGTACTTC
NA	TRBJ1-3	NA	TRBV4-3	CASSQLTNLAGNTIYF	TGCGCCAGCAGCCAACTAACCAACCTAGCTGGAAACACCATATATTTT
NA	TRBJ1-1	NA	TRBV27	CASSLRPGNTEAFF	TGTGCCAGCAGTTTACGGCCAGGGAACACTGAAGCTTTCTTT
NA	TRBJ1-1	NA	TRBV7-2	CASAYSLWANTEAFF	TGTGCCAGCGCCTATAGTTTGTGGGCGAACACTGAAGCTTTCTTT
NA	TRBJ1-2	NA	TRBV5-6	CASSFRQVYGYTF	TGTGCCAGCAGTTTTAGACAGGTGTATGGCTACACCTTC
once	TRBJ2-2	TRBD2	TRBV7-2	CASSLPGGRSGELFF	TGTGCCAGCAGCTTACCGGGAGGAAGAAGCGGGGAGCTGTTTTTT
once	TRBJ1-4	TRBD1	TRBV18	CASSPTGGGNEKLFF	TGTGCCAGCTCACCAACAGGGGGCGGTAATGAAAAACTGTTTTTT